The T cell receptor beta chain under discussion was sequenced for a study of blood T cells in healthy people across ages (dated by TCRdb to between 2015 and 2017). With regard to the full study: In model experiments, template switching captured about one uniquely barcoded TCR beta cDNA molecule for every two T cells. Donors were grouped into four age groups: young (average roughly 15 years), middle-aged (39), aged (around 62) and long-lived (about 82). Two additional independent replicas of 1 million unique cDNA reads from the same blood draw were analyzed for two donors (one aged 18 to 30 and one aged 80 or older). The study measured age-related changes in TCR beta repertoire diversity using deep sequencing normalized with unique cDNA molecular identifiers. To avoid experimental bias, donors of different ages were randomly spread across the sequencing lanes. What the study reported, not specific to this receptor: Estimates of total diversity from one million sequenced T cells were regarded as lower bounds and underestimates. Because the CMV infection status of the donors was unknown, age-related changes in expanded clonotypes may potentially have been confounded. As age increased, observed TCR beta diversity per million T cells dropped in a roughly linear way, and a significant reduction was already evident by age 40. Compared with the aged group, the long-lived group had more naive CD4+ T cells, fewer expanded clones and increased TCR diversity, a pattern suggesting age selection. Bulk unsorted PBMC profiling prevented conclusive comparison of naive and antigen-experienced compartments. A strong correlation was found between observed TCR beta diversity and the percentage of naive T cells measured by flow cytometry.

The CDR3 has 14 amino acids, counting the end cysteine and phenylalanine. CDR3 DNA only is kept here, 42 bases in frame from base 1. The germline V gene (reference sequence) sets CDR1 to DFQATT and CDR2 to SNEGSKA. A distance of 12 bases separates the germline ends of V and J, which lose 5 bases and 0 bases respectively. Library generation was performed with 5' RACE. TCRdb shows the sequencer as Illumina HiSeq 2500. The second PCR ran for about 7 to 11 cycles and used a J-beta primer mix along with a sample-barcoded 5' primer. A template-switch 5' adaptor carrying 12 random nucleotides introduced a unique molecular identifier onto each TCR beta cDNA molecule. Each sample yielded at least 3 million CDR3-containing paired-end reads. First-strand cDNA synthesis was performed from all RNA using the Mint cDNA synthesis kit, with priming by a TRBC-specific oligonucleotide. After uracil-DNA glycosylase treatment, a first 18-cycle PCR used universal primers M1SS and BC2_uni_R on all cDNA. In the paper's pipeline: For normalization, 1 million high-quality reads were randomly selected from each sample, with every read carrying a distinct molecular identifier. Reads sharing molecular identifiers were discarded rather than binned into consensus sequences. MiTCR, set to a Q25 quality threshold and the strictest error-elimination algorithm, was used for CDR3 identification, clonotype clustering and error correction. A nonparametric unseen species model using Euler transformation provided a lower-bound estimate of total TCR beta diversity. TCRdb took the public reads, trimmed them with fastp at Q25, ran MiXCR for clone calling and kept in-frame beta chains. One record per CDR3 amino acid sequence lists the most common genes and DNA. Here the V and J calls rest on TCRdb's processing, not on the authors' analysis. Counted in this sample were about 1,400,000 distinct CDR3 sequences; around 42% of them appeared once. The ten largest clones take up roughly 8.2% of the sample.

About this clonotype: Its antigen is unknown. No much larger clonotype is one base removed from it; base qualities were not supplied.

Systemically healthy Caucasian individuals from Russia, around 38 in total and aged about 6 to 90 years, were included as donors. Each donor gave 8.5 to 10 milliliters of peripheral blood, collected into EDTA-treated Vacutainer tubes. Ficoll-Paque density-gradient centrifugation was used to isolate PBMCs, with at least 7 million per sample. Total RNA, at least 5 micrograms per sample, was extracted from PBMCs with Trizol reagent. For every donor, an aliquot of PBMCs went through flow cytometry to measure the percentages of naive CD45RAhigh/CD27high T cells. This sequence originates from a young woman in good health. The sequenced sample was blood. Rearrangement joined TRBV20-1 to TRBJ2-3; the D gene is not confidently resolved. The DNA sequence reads TGCAGTGCTCCAGCCGGCATTAGCACAGATACGCAGTATTTT. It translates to CSAPAGISTDTQYF.